Included here is one T cell receptor (beta chain) sequence, with context. Its antigen remains unidentified. This specimen belongs to a study of OX40 agonist ivuxolimab in advanced cancers. Looking at the study overall: In this trial design, patients received ivuxolimab intravenously at 0.01 to 10 mg/kg every 2 weeks.

The germline V gene encodes CDR1 SGHAT and CDR2 FQDESV (reference sequence). Germline trimming cut 5 bases from V and 9 bases from J; bases unmatched to any gene: 11. The CDR3 runs 15 residues. Clones were sequenced by immunoSEQ multiplex PCR, and TCRdb holds only the in-frame ones, with some missing. The sample contains more than 85,000 clones, about nine tenths of which appear only once. Study results and caveats: Among the lowest peripheral clonal expansion occurred in 0.1-3.0 mg/kg partial responders. More expanded clones were seen, on average, in CD8+ T cells than in CD4+. At doses 0.1 to 3.0 mg/kg, CD4+ and CD8+ clones expanded.

J is TRBJ2-1 and V is TRBV11-1, with TRBD2 matching 9 bases. The sample in question was CD4+ or CD8+ T cells sorted from blood, obtained in a trial of the OX40 agonist ivuxolimab. The sequence was collected from an adult with an advanced solid tumor such as melanoma, head and neck, liver or kidney cancer. DNA of the CDR3: TGTGCCAGCAGCCCTGGGCTAGCGGGGCGGGGTGAGCAGTTCTTC. This encodes CASSPGLAGRGEQFF.